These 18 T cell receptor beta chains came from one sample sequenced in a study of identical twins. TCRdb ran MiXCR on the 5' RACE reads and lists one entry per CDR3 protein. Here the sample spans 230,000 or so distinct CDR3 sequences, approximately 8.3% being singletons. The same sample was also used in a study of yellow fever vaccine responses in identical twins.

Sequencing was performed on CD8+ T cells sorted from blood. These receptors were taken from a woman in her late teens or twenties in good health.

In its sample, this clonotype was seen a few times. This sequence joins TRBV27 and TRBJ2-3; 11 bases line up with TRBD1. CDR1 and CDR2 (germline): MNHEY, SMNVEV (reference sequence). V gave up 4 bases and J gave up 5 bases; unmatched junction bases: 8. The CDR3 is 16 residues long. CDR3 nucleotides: TGTGCCAGCAGTTCCCCGCGGGACAGGGGGGTAGATACGCAGTATTTT. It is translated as CASSSPRDRGVDTQYF.

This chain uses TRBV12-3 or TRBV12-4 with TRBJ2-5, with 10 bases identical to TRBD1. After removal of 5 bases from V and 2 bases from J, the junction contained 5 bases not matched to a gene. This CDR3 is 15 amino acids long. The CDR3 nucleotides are TGTGCCAGCAGTCGGACAGGGGGAGGGCAAGAGACCCAGTACTTC. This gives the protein CASSRTGGGQETQYF.

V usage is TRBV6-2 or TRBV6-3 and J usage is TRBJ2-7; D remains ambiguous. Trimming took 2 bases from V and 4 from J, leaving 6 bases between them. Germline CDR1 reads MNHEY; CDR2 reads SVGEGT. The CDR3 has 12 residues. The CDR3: CASSYTAYEQYF. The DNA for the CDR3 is TGTGCCAGCAGTTACACGGCGTACGAGCAGTACTTC.

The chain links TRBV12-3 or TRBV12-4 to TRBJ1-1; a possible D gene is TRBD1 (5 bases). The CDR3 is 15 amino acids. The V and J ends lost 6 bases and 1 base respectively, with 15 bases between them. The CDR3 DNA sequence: TGTGCCAGCAGGATTATCCCACAGGAGAACACTGAAGCTTTCTTT. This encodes CASRIIPQENTEAFF.

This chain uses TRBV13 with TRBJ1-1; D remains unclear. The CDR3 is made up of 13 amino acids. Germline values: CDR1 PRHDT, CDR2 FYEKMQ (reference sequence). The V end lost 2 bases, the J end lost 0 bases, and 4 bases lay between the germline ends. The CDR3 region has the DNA TGTGCCAGCAGCTTACAGCTGAACACTGAAGCTTTCTTT. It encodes CASSLQLNTEAFF.

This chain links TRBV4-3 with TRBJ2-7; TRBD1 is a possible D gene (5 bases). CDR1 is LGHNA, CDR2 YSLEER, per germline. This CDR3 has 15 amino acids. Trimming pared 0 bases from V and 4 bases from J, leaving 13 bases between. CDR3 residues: CASSQDTDRYYEQYF. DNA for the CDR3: TGCGCCAGCAGCCAAGATACCGACAGATATTACGAGCAGTACTTC.

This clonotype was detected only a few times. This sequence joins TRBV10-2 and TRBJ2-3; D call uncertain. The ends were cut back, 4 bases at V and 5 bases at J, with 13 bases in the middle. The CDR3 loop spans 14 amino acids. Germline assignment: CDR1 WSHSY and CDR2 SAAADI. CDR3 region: CASSVVGMGDTQYF. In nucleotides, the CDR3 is TGCGCCAGCAGTGTGGTGGGGATGGGAGATACGCAGTATTTT.

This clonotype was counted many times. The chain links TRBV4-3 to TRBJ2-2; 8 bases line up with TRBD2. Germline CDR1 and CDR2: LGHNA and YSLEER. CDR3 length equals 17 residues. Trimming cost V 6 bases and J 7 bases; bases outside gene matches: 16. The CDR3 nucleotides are TGCGCCAGCAGAGGCCACCTGACTAGCGTTTCGGACGGGGAGCTGTTTTTT. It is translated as CASRGHLTSVSDGELFF.

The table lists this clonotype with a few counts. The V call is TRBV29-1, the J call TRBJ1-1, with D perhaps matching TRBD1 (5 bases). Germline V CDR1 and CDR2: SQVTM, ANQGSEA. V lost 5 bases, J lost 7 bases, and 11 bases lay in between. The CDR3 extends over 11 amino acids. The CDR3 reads CSVPRGSEAFF. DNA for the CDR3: TGCAGCGTTCCCCGGGGCAGTGAAGCTTTCTTT.

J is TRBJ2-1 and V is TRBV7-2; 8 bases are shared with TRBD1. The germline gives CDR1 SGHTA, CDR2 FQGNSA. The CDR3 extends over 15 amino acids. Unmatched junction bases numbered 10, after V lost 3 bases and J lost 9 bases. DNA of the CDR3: TGTGCCAGCAGCTTGACCCGGACAGGGTTGCTTGAGCAGTTCTTC. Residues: CASSLTRTGLLEQFF. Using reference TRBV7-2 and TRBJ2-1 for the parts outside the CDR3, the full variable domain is GAGVSQSPSNKVTEKGKDVELRCDPISGHTALYWYRQSLGQGLEFLIYFQGNSAPDKSGLPSDRFSAERTGGSVSTLTIQRTQQEDSAVYLCASSLTRTGLLEQFFGPGTRLTVL.

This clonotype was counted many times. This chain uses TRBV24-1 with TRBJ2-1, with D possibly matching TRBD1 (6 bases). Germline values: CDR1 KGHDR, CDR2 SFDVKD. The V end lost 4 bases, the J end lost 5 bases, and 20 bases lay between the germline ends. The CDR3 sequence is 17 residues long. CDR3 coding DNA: TGTGCCACCAGTGACCCTACTACAGGGTATCAGAACAATGAGCAGTTCTTC. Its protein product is CATSDPTTGYQNNEQFF.

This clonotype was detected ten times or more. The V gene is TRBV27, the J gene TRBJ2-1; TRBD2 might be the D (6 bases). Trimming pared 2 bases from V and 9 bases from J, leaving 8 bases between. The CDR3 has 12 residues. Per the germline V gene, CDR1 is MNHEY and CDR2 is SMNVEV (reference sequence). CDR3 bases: TGTGCCAGCAGTTTACTCGGGAGTGAGCAGTTCTTC. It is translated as CASSLLGSEQFF.

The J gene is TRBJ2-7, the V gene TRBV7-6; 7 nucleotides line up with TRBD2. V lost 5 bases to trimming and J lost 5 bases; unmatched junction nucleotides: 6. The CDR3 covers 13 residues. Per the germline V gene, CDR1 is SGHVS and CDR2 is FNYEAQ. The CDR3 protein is CASSRTTSDEQYF. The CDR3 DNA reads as TGTGCCAGCAGCCGAACCACTAGCGACGAGCAGTACTTC. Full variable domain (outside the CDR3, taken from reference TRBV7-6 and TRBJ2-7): GAGVSQSPRYKVTKRGQDVALRCDPISGHVSLYWYRQALGQGPEFLTYFNYEAQQDKSGLPNDRFSAERPEGSISTLTIQRTEQRDSAMYRCASSRTTSDEQYFGPGTRLTVT.

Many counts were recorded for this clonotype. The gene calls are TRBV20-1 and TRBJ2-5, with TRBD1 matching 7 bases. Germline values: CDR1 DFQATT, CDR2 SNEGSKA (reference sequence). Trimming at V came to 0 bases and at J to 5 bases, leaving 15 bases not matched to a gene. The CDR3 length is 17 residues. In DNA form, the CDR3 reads TGCAGTGCTAGAGATCACACCCTCCAGGGGGAAGTGGAGACCCAGTACTTC. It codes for CSARDHTLQGEVETQYF.

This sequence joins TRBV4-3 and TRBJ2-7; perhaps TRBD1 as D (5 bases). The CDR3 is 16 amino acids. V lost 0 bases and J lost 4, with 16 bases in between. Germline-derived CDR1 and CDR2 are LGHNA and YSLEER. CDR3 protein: CASSQDPQGERYEQYF. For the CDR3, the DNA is TGCGCCAGCAGCCAAGATCCCCAGGGTGAACGTTACGAGCAGTACTTC.

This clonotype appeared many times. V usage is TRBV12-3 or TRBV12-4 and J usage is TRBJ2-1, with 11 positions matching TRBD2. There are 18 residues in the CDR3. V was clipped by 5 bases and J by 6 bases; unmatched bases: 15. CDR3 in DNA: TGTGCCAGCAGTCCCGACTTAGCTACTAGCGGGAGTTTCAATGAGCAGTTCTTC. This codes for CASSPDLATSGSFNEQFF.

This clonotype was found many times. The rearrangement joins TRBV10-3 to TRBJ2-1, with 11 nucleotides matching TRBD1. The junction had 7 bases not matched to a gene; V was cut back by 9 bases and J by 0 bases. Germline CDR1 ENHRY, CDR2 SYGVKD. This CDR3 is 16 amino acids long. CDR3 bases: TGTGCCATTCGCCTCGGGACAGGGGGCTCCTACAATGAGCAGTTCTTC. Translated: CAIRLGTGGSYNEQFF.

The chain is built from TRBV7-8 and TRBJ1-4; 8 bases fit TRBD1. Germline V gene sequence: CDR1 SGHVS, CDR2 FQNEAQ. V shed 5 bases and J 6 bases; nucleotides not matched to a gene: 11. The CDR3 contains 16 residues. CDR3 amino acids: CASSPLSGGGDEKLFF. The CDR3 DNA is TGTGCCAGCAGCCCTCTATCAGGGGGCGGGGATGAAAAACTGTTTTTT.